The T cell receptor beta chain under discussion was sequenced for a study of shared clonotypes between healthy human individuals. The table came from immunoSEQ multiplex PCR; TCRdb's copy has only in-frame clones and leaves some out. Seen here are about 2.1 million clones, over 85% observed once, and the top ten hold more than 1.5%. This CDR3 contains 15 residues. The V gene's germline CDR1 is SNHLY and CDR2 FYNNEI. Trimming cost V 6 bases and J 4 bases, with 15 bases left between them. Terminally differentiated effector memory CD45RA+ cells were excluded by CCR7 positive selection of CD45RO-negative cells. Of note for this clone: Antigen: not known.

Study results and caveats: Though the depth was large, rarefaction showed that sorted-subset sequencing was incomplete. The donor pool, a small one, limited the genetic and exposure-history diversity represented.

The sample comprised naive CD8+ T cells from PBMCs. The TCR was taken from a man aged 18 to 29 in good health. Some clones in this sample may be carry-over from other donors' samples. The V and J genes are TRBV2 and TRBJ1-4; D is perhaps TRBD1 (5 bases). CDR3 DNA sequence: TGTGCCAGCAGGGGACTTCAGGACTTTAATGAAAAACTGTTTTTT. This sequence encodes CASRGLQDFNEKLFF.